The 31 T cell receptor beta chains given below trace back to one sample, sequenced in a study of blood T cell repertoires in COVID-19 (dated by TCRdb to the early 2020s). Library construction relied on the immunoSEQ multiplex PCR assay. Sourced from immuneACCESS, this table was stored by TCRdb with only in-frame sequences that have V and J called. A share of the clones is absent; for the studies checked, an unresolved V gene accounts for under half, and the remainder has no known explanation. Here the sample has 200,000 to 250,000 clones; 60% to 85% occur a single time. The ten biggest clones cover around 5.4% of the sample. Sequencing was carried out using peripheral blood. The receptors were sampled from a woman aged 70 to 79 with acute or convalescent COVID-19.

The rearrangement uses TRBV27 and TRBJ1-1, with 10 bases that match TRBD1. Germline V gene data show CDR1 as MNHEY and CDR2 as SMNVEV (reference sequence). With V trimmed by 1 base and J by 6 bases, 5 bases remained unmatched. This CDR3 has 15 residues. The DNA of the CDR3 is TGTGCCAGCAGTTTATTTCCCGGGACAGGGGCTGAAGCTTTCTTT. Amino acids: CASSLFPGTGAEAFF.

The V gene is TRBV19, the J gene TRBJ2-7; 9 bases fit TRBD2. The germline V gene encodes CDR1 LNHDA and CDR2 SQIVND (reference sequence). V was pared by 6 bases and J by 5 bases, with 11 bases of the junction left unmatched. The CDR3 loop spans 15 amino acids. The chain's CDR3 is CASRPAGGAQHEQYF. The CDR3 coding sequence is TGTGCCAGTAGACCGGCGGGGGGGGCACAGCACGAGCAGTACTTC.

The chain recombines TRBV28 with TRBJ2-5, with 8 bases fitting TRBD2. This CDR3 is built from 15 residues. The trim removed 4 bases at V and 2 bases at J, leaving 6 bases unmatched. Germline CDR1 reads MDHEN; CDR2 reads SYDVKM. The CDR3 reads CASSSPGLGQETQYF. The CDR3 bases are TGTGCCAGCAGTTCACCGGGACTAGGACAAGAGACCCAGTACTTC.

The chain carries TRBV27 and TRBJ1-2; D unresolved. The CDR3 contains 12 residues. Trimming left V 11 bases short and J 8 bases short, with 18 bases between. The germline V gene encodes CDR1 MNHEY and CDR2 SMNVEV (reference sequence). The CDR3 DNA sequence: TGTGCCTCCAGGATCGCTTGGAGGGGCTACACCTTC. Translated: CASRIAWRGYTF.

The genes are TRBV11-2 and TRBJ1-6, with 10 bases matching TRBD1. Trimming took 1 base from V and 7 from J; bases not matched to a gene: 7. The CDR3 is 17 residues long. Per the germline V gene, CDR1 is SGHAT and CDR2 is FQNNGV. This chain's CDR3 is CASSLGPRTGGNSPLHF. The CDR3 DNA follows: TGTGCCAGCAGCTTAGGTCCCCGGACAGGGGGAAATTCACCCCTCCACTTT.

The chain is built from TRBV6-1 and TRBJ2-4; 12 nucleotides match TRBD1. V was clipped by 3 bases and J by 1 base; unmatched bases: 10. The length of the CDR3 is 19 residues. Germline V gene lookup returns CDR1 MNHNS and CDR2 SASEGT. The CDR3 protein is CASSDEPGQGAQAKNIQYF. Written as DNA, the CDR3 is TGTGCCAGCAGTGACGAACCGGGACAGGGGGCTCAGGCCAAAAACATTCAGTACTTC.

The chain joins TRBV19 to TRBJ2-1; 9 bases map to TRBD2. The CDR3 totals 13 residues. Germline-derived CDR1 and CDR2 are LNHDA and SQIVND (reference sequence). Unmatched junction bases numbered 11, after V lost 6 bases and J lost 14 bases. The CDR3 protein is CASRIPSGTSKFF. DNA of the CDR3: TGTGCCAGTAGGATACCAAGTGGGACTAGCAAGTTCTTC.

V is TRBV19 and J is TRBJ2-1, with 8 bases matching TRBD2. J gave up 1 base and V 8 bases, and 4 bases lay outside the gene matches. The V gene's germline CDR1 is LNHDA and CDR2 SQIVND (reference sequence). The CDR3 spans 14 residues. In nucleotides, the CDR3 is TGTGCCAGTGATGGCGGGGGGTCCTACAATGAGCAGTTCTTC. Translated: CASDGGGSYNEQFF.

The CDR3 here is CASSFQVPSVYEQYF. The CDR3 coding sequence is TGTGCCAGCAGCTTTCAGGTCCCTTCCGTTTACGAGCAGTACTTC. J is TRBJ2-7 and V is TRBV7-8, with unresolved D. Germline CDR1 is SGHVS and CDR2 is FQNEAQ. The CDR3 consists of 15 residues. V was pared by 3 bases and J by 4 bases, with 16 bases between.

CDR3 sequence: CASRADGGQDEQYF. The CDR3 DNA is TGTGCCAGCAGGGCGGACGGGGGTCAAGACGAGCAGTACTTC. The chain combines TRBV28 with TRBJ2-7; TRBD2 is a possible D gene (6 bases). This CDR3 contains 14 residues. The germline V gene has CDR1 MDHEN and CDR2 SYDVKM. The V gene lost 6 bases and the J gene lost 5 bases, with 17 bases spanning the gap.

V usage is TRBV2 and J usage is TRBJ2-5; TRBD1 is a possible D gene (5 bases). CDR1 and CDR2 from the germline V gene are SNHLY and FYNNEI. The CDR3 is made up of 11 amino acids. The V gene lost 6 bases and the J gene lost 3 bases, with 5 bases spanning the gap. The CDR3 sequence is CASSREETQYF. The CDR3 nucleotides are TGTGCCAGCAGCAGGGAAGAGACCCAGTACTTC.

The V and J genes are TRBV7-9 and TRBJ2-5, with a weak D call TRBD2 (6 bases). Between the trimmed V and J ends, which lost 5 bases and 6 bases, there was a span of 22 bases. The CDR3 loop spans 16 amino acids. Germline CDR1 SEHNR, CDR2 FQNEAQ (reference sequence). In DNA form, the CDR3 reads TGTGCCAGCAGCCTCCAGGTCCCGGGAGCCCCGAAGACCCAGTACTTC. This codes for CASSLQVPGAPKTQYF.

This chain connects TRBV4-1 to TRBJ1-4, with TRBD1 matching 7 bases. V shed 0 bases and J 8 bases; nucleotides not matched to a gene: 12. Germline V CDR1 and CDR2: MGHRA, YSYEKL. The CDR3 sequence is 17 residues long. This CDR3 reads CASSQDSGRGSGEKLFF. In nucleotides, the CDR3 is TGCGCCAGCAGCCAAGATTCTGGCAGGGGGAGTGGAGAAAAACTGTTTTTT.

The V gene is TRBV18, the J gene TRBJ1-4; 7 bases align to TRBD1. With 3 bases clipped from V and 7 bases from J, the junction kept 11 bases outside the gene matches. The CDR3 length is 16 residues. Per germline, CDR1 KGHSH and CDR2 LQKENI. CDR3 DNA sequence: TGTGCCAGCTCACCGCAAATGGAGGGGGCGGCTGAAAAACTGTTTTTT. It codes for CASSPQMEGAAEKLFF.

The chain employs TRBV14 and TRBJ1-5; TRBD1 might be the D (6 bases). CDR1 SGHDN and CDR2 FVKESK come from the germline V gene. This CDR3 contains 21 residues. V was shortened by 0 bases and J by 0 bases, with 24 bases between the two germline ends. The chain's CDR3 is CASSQDEVLRGTVNSNQPQHF. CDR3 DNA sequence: TGTGCCAGCAGCCAAGACGAAGTCCTAAGGGGGACGGTAAATAGCAATCAGCCCCAGCATTTT.

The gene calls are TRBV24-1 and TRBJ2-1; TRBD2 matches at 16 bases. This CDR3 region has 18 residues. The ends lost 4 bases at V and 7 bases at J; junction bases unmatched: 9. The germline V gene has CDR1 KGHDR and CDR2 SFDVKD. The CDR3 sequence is CATSDPGTSGRERNEQFF. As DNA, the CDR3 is TGTGCCACCAGTGACCCCGGGACTAGCGGGAGGGAGCGAAATGAGCAGTTCTTC.

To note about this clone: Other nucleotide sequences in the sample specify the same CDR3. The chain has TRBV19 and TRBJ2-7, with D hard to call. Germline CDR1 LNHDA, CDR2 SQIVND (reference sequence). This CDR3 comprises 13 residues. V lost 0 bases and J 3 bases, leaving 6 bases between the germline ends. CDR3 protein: CASSIDRYYEQYF. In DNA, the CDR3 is TGTGCCAGTAGTATAGACAGGTACTACGAGCAGTACTTC.

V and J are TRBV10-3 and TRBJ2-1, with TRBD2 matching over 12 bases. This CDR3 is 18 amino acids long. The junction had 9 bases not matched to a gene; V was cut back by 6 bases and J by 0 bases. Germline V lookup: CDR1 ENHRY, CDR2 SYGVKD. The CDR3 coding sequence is TGTGCCATCAGATTTACTAGCGGGGGGATCAGCTCCTACAATGAGCAGTTCTTC. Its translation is CAIRFTSGGISSYNEQFF.

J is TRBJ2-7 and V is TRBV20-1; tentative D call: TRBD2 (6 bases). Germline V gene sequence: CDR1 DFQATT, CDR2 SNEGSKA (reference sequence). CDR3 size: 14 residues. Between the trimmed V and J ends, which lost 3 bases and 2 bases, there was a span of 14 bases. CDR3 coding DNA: TGCAGTGCTAGTACCCGGGAGAGGGCCTACGAGCAGTACTTC. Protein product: CSASTRERAYEQYF.

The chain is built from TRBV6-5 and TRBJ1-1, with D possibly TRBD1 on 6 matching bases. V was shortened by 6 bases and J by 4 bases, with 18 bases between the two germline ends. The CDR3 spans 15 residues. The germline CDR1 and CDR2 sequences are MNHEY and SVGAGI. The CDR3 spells CASRGPTGAFTEAFF. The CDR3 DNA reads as TGTGCCAGCAGGGGGCCGACAGGCGCCTTCACTGAAGCTTTCTTT.

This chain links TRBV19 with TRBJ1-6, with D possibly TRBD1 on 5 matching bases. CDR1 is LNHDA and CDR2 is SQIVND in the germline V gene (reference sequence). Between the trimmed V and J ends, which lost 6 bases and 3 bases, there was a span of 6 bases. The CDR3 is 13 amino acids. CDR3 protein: CASSRDYNSPLHF. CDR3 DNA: TGTGCCAGTAGCAGGGACTATAATTCACCCCTCCACTTT.

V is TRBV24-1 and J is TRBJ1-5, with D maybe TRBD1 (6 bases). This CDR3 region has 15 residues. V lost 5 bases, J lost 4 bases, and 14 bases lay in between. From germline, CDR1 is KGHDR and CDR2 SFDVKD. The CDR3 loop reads CATSGQQGVNQPQHF. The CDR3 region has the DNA TGTGCCACCAGTGGTCAACAGGGAGTTAATCAGCCCCAGCATTTT.

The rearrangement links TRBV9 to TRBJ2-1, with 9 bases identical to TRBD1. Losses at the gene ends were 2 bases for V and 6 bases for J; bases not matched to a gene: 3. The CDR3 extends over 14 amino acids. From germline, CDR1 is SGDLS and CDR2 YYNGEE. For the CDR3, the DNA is TGTGCCAGCAGCGTCGGGACAGGGACCAATGAGCAGTTCTTC. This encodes CASSVGTGTNEQFF.

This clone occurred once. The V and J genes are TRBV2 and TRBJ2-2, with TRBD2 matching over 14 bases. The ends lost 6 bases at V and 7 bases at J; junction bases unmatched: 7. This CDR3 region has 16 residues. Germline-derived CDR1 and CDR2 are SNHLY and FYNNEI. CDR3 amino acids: CASRPGTSGGSGELFF. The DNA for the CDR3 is TGTGCCAGCAGACCCGGGACTAGCGGGGGCAGCGGGGAGCTGTTTTTT.

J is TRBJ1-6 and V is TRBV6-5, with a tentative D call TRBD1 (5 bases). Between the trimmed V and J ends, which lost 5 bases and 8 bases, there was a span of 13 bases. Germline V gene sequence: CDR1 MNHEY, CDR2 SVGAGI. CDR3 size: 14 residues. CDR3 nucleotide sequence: TGTGCCAGCAGTAGACAGCTTGGGGATTCACCCCTCCACTTT. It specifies CASSRQLGDSPLHF.

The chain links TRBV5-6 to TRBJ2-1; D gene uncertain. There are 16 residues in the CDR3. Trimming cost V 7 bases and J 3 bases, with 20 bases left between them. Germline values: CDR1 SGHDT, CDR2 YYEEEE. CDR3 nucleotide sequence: TGTGCCAGCGAAACTCCAAGACTCGTAGGCTACAATGAGCAGTTCTTC. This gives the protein CASETPRLVGYNEQFF.

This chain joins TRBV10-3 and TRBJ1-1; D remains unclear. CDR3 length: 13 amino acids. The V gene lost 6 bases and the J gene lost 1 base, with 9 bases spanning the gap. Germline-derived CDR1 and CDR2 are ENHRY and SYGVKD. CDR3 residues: CAIRETRNTEAFF. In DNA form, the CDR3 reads TGTGCCATCAGGGAGACAAGGAACACTGAAGCTTTCTTT.

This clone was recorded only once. In DNA form, the CDR3 reads TGCAGTGCTAGTGGGGGGCTAGCGGAACGCTACGAGCAGTACTTC. This translates into CSASGGLAERYEQYF. This chain connects TRBV20-1 to TRBJ2-7; perhaps TRBD2 as D (7 bases). Germline V gene data show CDR1 as DFQATT and CDR2 as SNEGSKA (reference sequence). Between the trimmed V and J ends, which lost 3 bases and 3 bases, there was a span of 18 bases. This CDR3 comprises 15 residues.

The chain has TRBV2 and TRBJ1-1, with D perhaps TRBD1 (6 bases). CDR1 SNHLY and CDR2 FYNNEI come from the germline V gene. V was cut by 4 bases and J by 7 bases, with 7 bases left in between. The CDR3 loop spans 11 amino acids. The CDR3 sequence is CASSVRGEAFF. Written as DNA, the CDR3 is TGTGCCAGCAGTGTCAGGGGTGAAGCTTTCTTT.

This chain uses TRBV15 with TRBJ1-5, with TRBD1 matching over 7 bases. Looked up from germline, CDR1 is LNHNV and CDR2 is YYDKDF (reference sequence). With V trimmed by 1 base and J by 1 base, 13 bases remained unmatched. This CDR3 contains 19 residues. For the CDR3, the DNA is TGTGCCACCAGCAGAGGACAACAGGGGCCTGGGGAGAGCAATCAGCCCCAGCATTTT. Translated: CATSRGQQGPGESNQPQHF.

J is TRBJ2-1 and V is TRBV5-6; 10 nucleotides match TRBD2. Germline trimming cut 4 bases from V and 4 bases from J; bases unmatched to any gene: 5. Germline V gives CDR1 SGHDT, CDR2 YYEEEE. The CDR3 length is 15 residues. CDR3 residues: CASSPTSGAYNEQFF. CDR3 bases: TGTGCCAGCAGCCCAACTAGCGGGGCATACAATGAGCAGTTCTTC.